Described below is a single T cell receptor (beta chain) sequence and its context. This entry belongs to a study of blood T cell repertoires in COVID-19. At the level of the study: Sources were T cells, B-cell-depleted T cells, or PBMCs; the material itself was cDNA or gDNA.

In the authors' workflow: Estimated nucleated cell counts came from reference gene primer amplification. Profiling relied on immunoSEQ multiplex PCR, and the TCRdb table lists in-frame clones only, not all of them. D and trimming come from the DNA, and the V and J calls and clone size come from that table. The sample records about 140,000 clones, more than 75% being singletons. Germline-derived CDR1 and CDR2 are KGHSH and LQKENI. Trimming stripped 0 bases from V and 6 bases from J, with 6 bases between. This CDR3 has 13 amino acids. Sequenced: peripheral blood. The chain couples TRBV18 to TRBJ2-4; maybe TRBD1 (6 bases). The TCR was taken from a man aged 55 to 70 with acute or convalescent COVID-19. CDR3 sequence reads: CASSPPGGNIQYF. In DNA, the CDR3 is TGTGCCAGCTCACCACCAGGGGGAAACATTCAGTACTTC.